Listed here are 7 T cell receptor beta chains from one sample, sequenced in a study of shared clonotypes between healthy human individuals. Sequencing used immunoSEQ multiplex PCR; TCRdb keeps in-frame clones, though not all of them. The data hold 2 million to 3 million clones, with about 92% observed a single time. Sequencing input: naive CD4+ T cells sorted from blood. This sample's subset: CD45RA+ positively selected. Receptors originate from a man aged 18 to 30 in good health.

The rearrangement uses TRBV7-2 and TRBJ1-2, with 8 bases matching TRBD1. The germline gives CDR1 SGHTA, CDR2 FQGNSA. This CDR3 has 16 amino acids. J lost 8 bases, V lost 2 bases, and 13 bases had no gene match. The DNA of the CDR3 is TGTGCCAGCAGCTTATCCTATATAACAGGGGGGAACGGCTACACCTTC. Translating gives CASSLSYITGGNGYTF.

V usage is TRBV4-3 and J usage is TRBJ1-2; D remains ambiguous. There are 13 residues in the CDR3. V gave up 4 bases and J gave up 4 bases, with 10 bases separating them. Germline V gene sequence: CDR1 LGHNA, CDR2 YSLEER. This chain's CDR3 is CASSLEAGYGYTF. In DNA form, the CDR3 reads TGCGCCAGCAGCCTCGAGGCAGGCTATGGCTACACCTTC.

The V call is TRBV28, the J call TRBJ2-1; 7 bases align to TRBD2. The CDR3 contains 11 residues. Germline CDR1 and CDR2: MDHEN and SYDVKM. Unmatched junction bases numbered 7, after V lost 5 bases and J lost 15 bases. The CDR3: CASSTPREAFF. The CDR3 DNA sequence: TGTGCCAGCAGTACCCCCCGGGAGGCGTTCTTC.

The V and J genes are TRBV30 and TRBJ1-1; D possibly corresponds to TRBD1 (5 bases). Germline CDR1 and CDR2: GTSNPN and SVGIG (reference sequence). This CDR3 has 13 amino acids. The ends were cut back, 3 bases at V and 1 base at J, with 9 bases in the middle. This chain's CDR3 is CAWRNRPNTEAFF. The DNA for the CDR3 is TGTGCCTGGAGAAACAGGCCGAACACTGAAGCTTTCTTT.

The V gene is TRBV19, the J gene TRBJ2-3; tentatively, D is TRBD1 (5 bases). The CDR3 contains 13 residues. In germline, CDR1 is LNHDA, CDR2 SQIVND (reference sequence). V was clipped by 4 bases and J by 7 bases, with 12 bases between them. The CDR3 coding sequence is TGTGCCAGTAGTACCCCGGACATTTATACGCAGTATTTT. Its protein product is CASSTPDIYTQYF.

Comment on this clone: This CDR3 is also generated by other DNA sequences in the sample. The chain is built from TRBV30 and TRBJ1-2; D may be TRBD1 (5 bases). This CDR3 contains 11 residues. Germline V gives CDR1 GTSNPN, CDR2 SVGIG (reference sequence). Trimming pared 2 bases from V and 7 bases from J, leaving 8 bases between. The DNA for the CDR3 is TGTGCCTGGAGTTCAGGGTCTGGCTACACCTTC. Its translation: CAWSSGSGYTF.

As for this clone: The sample contains more than one DNA sequence encoding this CDR3. The chain carries TRBV5-1 and TRBJ1-1; 8 positions agree with TRBD1. CDR3 length: 14 amino acids. V lost 0 bases and J lost 5; bases outside the gene matches: 3. Germline CDR1 is SGHRS and CDR2 is YFSETQ. CDR3 sequence: CASSLGTGGTEAFF. Here the CDR3 DNA reads TGCGCCAGCAGCTTGGGAACAGGGGGGACTGAAGCTTTCTTT. The whole variable domain, remainder taken from reference TRBV5-1 and TRBJ1-1, is KAGVTQTPRYLIKTRGQQVTLSCSPISGHRSVSWYQQTPGQGLQFLFEYFSETQRNKGNFPGRFSGRQFSNSRSEMNVSTLELGDSALYLCASSLGTGGTEAFFGQGTRLTVV.